This paragraph reports one TCR beta chain. These data come from a study of blood T cell repertoires in COVID-19. With V trimmed by 6 bases and J by 4 bases, 3 bases remained unmatched. CDR1 and CDR2 (germline): MNHEY, SVGAGI. This CDR3 spans 14 amino acids. Measured with immunoSEQ multiplex PCR; TCRdb has only the in-frame clones, and not every one. The sample contains 220,000 or so clones, about 82% of which appear only once. Sequencing was carried out using PBMCs or T cells enriched from blood (not recorded which). The sequence came from a woman in her forties or fifties who had recovered from COVID-19. The V and J genes are TRBV6-5 and TRBJ2-3; 11 positions match TRBD1. Here the CDR3 reads CASSGTGGSDTQYF. The CDR3 coding sequence is TGTGCCAGCAGCGGGACAGGGGGGTCAGATACGCAGTATTTT.